Each of the 24 T cell receptor beta chains below was sequenced from the same sample in a study of cytomegalovirus exposure and HLA in healthy donors. A multiplex PCR was run with 60 Vbeta primers and 13 Jbeta primers. Repertoires were generated with immunoSEQ multiplex PCR, while TCRdb's copy carries only in-frame clones and drops some. The profile covers approximately 110,000 clones, with approximately 80% appearing a single time and roughly 4% taken by the ten largest. The sequencing input was PBMCs. The source is a human donor in good health.

V and J are TRBV12-5 and TRBJ1-5; TRBD1 matches 7 bases. The CDR3 extends over 15 amino acids. The V and J ends lost 5 bases and 8 bases, in that order; junction bases with no gene match: 12. Germline CDR1 reads LGHNT; CDR2 reads FRNRAP. CDR3: CASGRGQTAFEPQHF. The CDR3, as DNA: TGTGCTAGTGGTCGGGGACAGACAGCCTTTGAGCCCCAGCATTTT.

This chain connects TRBV5-1 to TRBJ2-1; a possible D gene is TRBD2 (6 bases). Germline CDR1 reads SGHRS; CDR2 reads YFSETQ. This CDR3 is 16 amino acids long. Trimming stripped 0 bases from V and 7 bases from J, with 17 bases between. The CDR3 here is CASSLAVNRGLNEQFF. The CDR3 coding sequence is TGCGCCAGCAGCTTGGCCGTCAACCGGGGGTTGAATGAGCAGTTCTTC.

This clone has just a few counts. The chain has TRBV30 and TRBJ2-4, with D possibly being TRBD2 (5 bases). This CDR3 contains 12 residues. Germline CDR1 and CDR2: GTSNPN and SVGIG (reference sequence). Trimming removed 3 bases from V and 8 bases from J, with 11 bases in between. The chain's CDR3 is CAWRPGSDIQYF. CDR3 sequence (DNA): TGTGCCTGGAGGCCGGGGTCGGACATTCAGTACTTC.

This clone appeared a single time. The rearrangement uses TRBV6-1 and TRBJ2-1, with TRBD1 as a possible D gene (5 bases). V was trimmed by 0 bases and J by 15 bases, leaving 33 bases between them. The CDR3 totals 19 residues. Germline V CDR1 and CDR2: MNHNS, SASEGT. The CDR3 sequence: CASSEAGPQPRIVISQRFF. CDR3 nucleotide sequence: TGTGCCAGCAGTGAAGCGGGGCCCCAACCTCGGATAGTTATAAGCCAGCGGTTCTTC.

The chain recombines TRBV7-2 with TRBJ1-3; D might be TRBD1 (5 bases). Trimming pared 5 bases from V and 0 bases from J, leaving 17 bases between. This CDR3 is built from 17 residues. CDR1 is SGHTA and CDR2 is FQGNSA in the germline V gene. The CDR3 nucleotides are TGTGCCAGCAGCCTTACTTCGGGACTCTTCTCTGGAAACACCATATATTTT. Its translation is CASSLTSGLFSGNTIYF.

This clone was seen a single time. The rearrangement links TRBV5-1 to TRBJ2-1; 11 nucleotides align to TRBD2. The V and J ends lost 2 bases and 7 bases, in that order; junction bases with no gene match: 5. Germline CDR1 and CDR2: SGHRS and YFSETQ. The CDR3 totals 15 residues. CDR3 protein: CASSFLLAGVNEQFF. Written as DNA, the CDR3 is TGCGCCAGCAGCTTTTTACTAGCGGGAGTGAATGAGCAGTTCTTC.

The chain recombines TRBV5-1 with TRBJ2-1, with 10 bases lining up with TRBD1. This CDR3 spans 19 amino acids. Per germline, CDR1 SGHRS and CDR2 YFSETQ. The trim removed 0 bases at V and 10 bases at J, leaving 19 bases unmatched. CDR3 nucleotide sequence: TGCGCCAGCAGCTTGGGACGCCTCAATGGGACAGGGGTAATTGGGGAGCAGTTCTTC. It translates to CASSLGRLNGTGVIGEQFF.

The chain recombines TRBV29-1 with TRBJ2-5; unclear D gene. The J call is doubtful: the DNA matches TRBJ2-7 better. The CDR3 runs 12 residues. Germline V gene lookup returns CDR1 SQVTM and CDR2 ANQGSEA. The CDR3 bases are TGCAGCGTATTTGGCAGGTCGTACGAGCAGTACTTC. Its translation is CSVFGRSYEQYF.

This chain connects TRBV28 to TRBJ1-1; TRBD1 matches 10 bases. With V trimmed by 6 bases and J by 4 bases, 5 bases remained unmatched. The germline gives CDR1 MDHEN, CDR2 SYDVKM. The CDR3 is 14 residues long. CDR3 sequence: CASSSGTGVTEAFF. CDR3 in DNA: TGTGCCAGCAGCTCCGGGACAGGGGTCACTGAAGCTTTCTTT.

The chain is built from TRBV28 and TRBJ1-2; 9 bases align to TRBD1. The CDR3 has 15 residues. Germline-derived CDR1 and CDR2 are MDHEN and SYDVKM. The V and J ends lost 2 bases and 10 bases, in that order; junction bases with no gene match: 11. This CDR3 is CASSLPRQGVRSYTF. In nucleotides, the CDR3 is TGTGCCAGCAGTTTACCACGACAGGGGGTAAGGTCCTACACCTTC.

V gene TRBV11-1 combines with J gene TRBJ1-4, with TRBD1 matching over 7 bases. The junction had 6 bases not matched to a gene; V was cut back by 2 bases and J by 6 bases. There are 15 residues in the CDR3. Germline V CDR1 and CDR2: SGHAT, FQDESV (reference sequence). The CDR3 region has the DNA TGTGCCAGCAGCTTAAGCCCAGGGGGAGATGAAAAACTGTTTTTT. This translates into CASSLSPGGDEKLFF. Based on the CDR3 plus reference TRBV11-1 and TRBJ1-4, the full variable domain is EAEVAQSPRYKITEKSQAVAFWCDPISGHATLYWYRQILGQGPELLVQFQDESVVDDSQLPKDRFSAERLKGVDSTLKIQPAELGDSAMYLCASSLSPGGDEKLFFGSGTQLSVL.

The chain links TRBV27 to TRBJ1-2; TRBD1 matches 8 bases. Germline V gene sequence: CDR1 MNHEY, CDR2 SMNVEV (reference sequence). J was trimmed by 3 bases and V by 1 base; bases with no gene match: 10. This CDR3 region has 17 residues. CDR3 in DNA: TGTGCCAGCAGTTTATACCGGAGGACAGGGCGGGACTATGGCTACACCTTC. This translates into CASSLYRRTGRDYGYTF.

The gene calls are TRBV4-1 and TRBJ2-1, with 11 bases fitting TRBD2. Germline V CDR1 and CDR2: MGHRA, YSYEKL. The trim removed 0 bases at V and 7 bases at J, leaving 5 bases unmatched. The CDR3 runs to 16 residues. CDR3 coding DNA: TGCGCCAGCAGCCAAGATCCCCCTAGCGGGAGGAATGAGCAGTTCTTC. Encoded protein: CASSQDPPSGRNEQFF.

The V and J genes are TRBV5-1 and TRBJ2-3, with D perhaps matching TRBD2 (7 bases). Per germline, CDR1 SGHRS and CDR2 YFSETQ. The V and J ends lost 0 bases and 5 bases respectively, with 16 bases between them. The CDR3 sequence is 16 residues long. The CDR3 nucleotides read TGCGCCAGCAGCTTGGAGGGGGGAGGCGGGGGAGATACGCAGTATTTT. This codes for CASSLEGGGGGDTQYF. Combining the CDR3 with reference TRBV5-1 and TRBJ2-3 gives the whole variable domain KAGVTQTPRYLIKTRGQQVTLSCSPISGHRSVSWYQQTPGQGLQFLFEYFSETQRNKGNFPGRFSGRQFSNSRSEMNVSTLELGDSALYLCASSLEGGGGGDTQYFGPGTRLTVL.

The chain carries TRBV5-5 and TRBJ2-7, with D tentatively TRBD2 (5 bases). Trimming took 4 bases from V and 4 from J, leaving 12 bases between them. The length of the CDR3 is 13 residues. From germline, CDR1 is SGHKS and CDR2 YYEKEE (reference sequence). CDR3 nucleotides: TGTGCCAGCAGCCCGGACTTACGTTACGAGCAGTACTTC. Its protein is CASSPDLRYEQYF.

The chain uses TRBV28 and TRBJ2-1; D may be TRBD2 (5 bases). The CDR3 spans 16 residues. The V and J ends lost 5 bases and 5 bases respectively, with 19 bases between them. Germline CDR1 MDHEN, CDR2 SYDVKM. CDR3 amino acids: CASSHHLAEAHNEQFF. The CDR3 region has the DNA TGTGCCAGCAGTCACCACCTCGCGGAGGCACACAATGAGCAGTTCTTC.

This chain uses TRBV30 with TRBJ2-7; 9 positions match TRBD2. CDR3 length: 14 residues. V was clipped by 1 base and J by 3 bases; unmatched bases: 4. Looked up from germline, CDR1 is GTSNPN and CDR2 is SVGIG (reference sequence). CDR3 residues: CAWSEERGVYEQYF. The CDR3 coding sequence is TGTGCCTGGAGTGAGGAGCGGGGGGTCTACGAGCAGTACTTC.

The V and J genes are TRBV6-1 and TRBJ2-1, with 7 bases matching TRBD2. CDR3 length: 15 residues. Germline V CDR1 and CDR2: MNHNS, SASEGT. After removal of 4 bases from V and 9 bases from J, the junction contained 12 bases not matched to a gene. This CDR3 reads CASSGEAGASGEQFF. Here the CDR3 DNA reads TGTGCCAGCAGTGGTGAGGCGGGAGCATCGGGTGAGCAGTTCTTC.

This chain links TRBV6-1 with TRBJ2-1; 7 nucleotides align to TRBD2. Germline loops: CDR1 MNHNS, CDR2 SASEGT. This CDR3 is built from 16 residues. The junction had 6 bases not matched to a gene; V was cut back by 3 bases and J by 1 base. The chain's CDR3 is CASSDRDGRSYNEQFF. In nucleotides, the CDR3 is TGTGCCAGCAGTGATCGGGACGGGAGGTCCTACAATGAGCAGTTCTTC.

This chain connects TRBV7-9 to TRBJ2-5; D is possibly TRBD1 (6 bases). The length of the CDR3 is 13 residues. Germline V gene sequence: CDR1 SEHNR, CDR2 FQNEAQ (reference sequence). V was clipped by 9 bases and J by 5 bases, with 16 bases between them. The CDR3 sequence is CASNRALAETQYF. CDR3 in DNA: TGTGCCAGTAACAGGGCTCTTGCGGAGACCCAGTACTTC.

The gene calls are TRBV28 and TRBJ2-4; D is possibly TRBD2 (5 bases). The CDR3 contains 12 residues. V lost 3 bases, J lost 9 bases, and 9 bases lay in between. Germline CDR1 reads MDHEN; CDR2 reads SYDVKM. The CDR3 DNA is TGTGCCAGCAGTTTTGGGAGCAGCATTCAGTACTTC. Amino acid sequence: CASSFGSSIQYF.

The chain recombines TRBV6-5 with TRBJ1-3; possibly TRBD1 for D (5 bases). This CDR3 region has 16 residues. Germline values: CDR1 MNHEY, CDR2 SVGAGI. Trimming removed 0 bases from V and 4 bases from J, with 13 bases in between. CDR3 sequence reads: CASSYSSPGEGNTIYF. In DNA form, the CDR3 reads TGTGCCAGCAGTTACTCGTCCCCGGGGGAAGGAAACACCATATATTTT.

This rearrangement joins TRBV19 to TRBJ1-1, with D perhaps matching TRBD1 (6 bases). The CDR3 is 15 amino acids. The germline V and J ends were trimmed by 4 bases and 0 bases, with 12 bases remaining between them. The germline V gene encodes CDR1 LNHDA and CDR2 SQIVND (reference sequence). In DNA, the CDR3 is TGTGCCAGTAGTAAACCGGGACAAGTGAACACTGAAGCTTTCTTT. It encodes CASSKPGQVNTEAFF.

The rearrangement uses TRBV29-1 and TRBJ2-6; 9 bases are a match to TRBD1. The germline CDR1 and CDR2 sequences are SQVTM and ANQGSEA. Trimming took 4 bases from V and 2 from J; bases not matched to a gene: 0. CDR3 length: 14 amino acids. The CDR3 sequence is CSVGTGAGANVLTF. In nucleotides, the CDR3 is TGCAGCGTTGGGACAGGGGCTGGGGCCAACGTCCTGACTTTC.